These 24 T cell receptor beta chains originate from one sample sequenced in a study of response to subunit inactivated influenza vaccine. Each CDR3 protein gets one entry after TCRdb re-called the RT-PCR reads with MiXCR. The repertoire holds some 800,000 distinct CDR3 sequences, with around 21% as singletons. The specimen was PBMCs from blood, collected about 5 days after vaccination. The receptors derive from a man aged 50 or older who received an inactivated influenza vaccine.

DNA for the CDR3: TGTGCCAGCAGCCAAGCTGGACTCGACCTCTACGAGCAGTACTTC. This translates into CASSQAGLDLYEQYF. V and J are TRBV7-6 and TRBJ2-7; D possibly corresponds to TRBD2 (5 bases). Germline CDR1 reads SGHVS; CDR2 reads FNYEAQ. Trimming took off 5 bases at V and 3 bases at J, with 17 bases between the two ends. CDR3 length: 15 residues.

J is TRBJ2-5 and V is TRBV2, with D maybe TRBD2 (7 bases). The V and J ends lost 3 bases and 2 bases respectively, with 13 bases between them. Germline values: CDR1 SNHLY, CDR2 FYNNEI. The CDR3 length is 15 residues. CDR3 nucleotide sequence: TGTGCCAGCAGTGAGCGGGGGCTTAATCAAGAGACCCAGTACTTC. Protein: CASSERGLNQETQYF.

The chain is built from TRBV5-1 and TRBJ2-2; TRBD2 matches at 7 bases. CDR1 is SGHRS, CDR2 YFSETQ, per germline. The J segment lost 1 base and the V segment lost 3 bases, leaving 9 bases of the junction unmatched. This CDR3 contains 17 residues. As DNA, the CDR3 is TGCGCCAGCAGCTCCTGGCCGGGGAGGGGGAACACCGGGGAGCTGTTTTTT. It translates to CASSSWPGRGNTGELFF. Complete variable domain (other parts from reference TRBV5-1 and TRBJ2-2): KAGVTQTPRYLIKTRGQQVTLSCSPISGHRSVSWYQQTPGQGLQFLFEYFSETQRNKGNFPGRFSGRQFSNSRSEMNVSTLELGDSALYLCASSSWPGRGNTGELFFGEGSRLTVL.

V gene TRBV7-2 combines with J gene TRBJ2-2; 8 bases align to TRBD2. The germline CDR1 and CDR2 sequences are SGHTA and FQGNSA. Losses at the gene ends were 5 bases for V and 3 bases for J; bases not matched to a gene: 8. The length of the CDR3 is 16 residues. The CDR3 DNA reads as TGTGCCAGCAGCCCCCTAGGCGGGAGGTACACCGGGGAGCTGTTTTTT. This gives the protein CASSPLGGRYTGELFF.

The genes are TRBV6-5 and TRBJ2-3; TRBD2 matches at 8 bases. Germline CDR1 MNHEY, CDR2 SVGAGI. The CDR3 loop spans 17 amino acids. J gave up 4 bases and V 0 bases, and 9 bases lay outside the gene matches. The CDR3 DNA sequence: TGTGCCAGCAGTTACTCGGTCGCGGGGGGCAACCCAGATACGCAGTATTTT. It codes for CASSYSVAGGNPDTQYF.

The chain joins TRBV21-1 to TRBJ2-7; the tabulated D call, TRBD1, remains unverified against the DNA. TRBV21-1 is a known pseudogene. The CDR3 consists of 15 residues. The CDR3 coding sequence is TGTGCCAGCAGCGACCGACAGGGGCGCTCCTACGAGCAGTACTTC. Protein product: CASSDRQGRSYEQYF.

The chain uses TRBV12-3 or TRBV12-4 and TRBJ2-1; D is undetermined. The CDR3 totals 14 residues. V was pared by 5 bases and J by 9 bases, with 17 bases between. The CDR3 protein is CASSPRKNPSEQFF. The CDR3 DNA reads as TGTGCCAGCAGTCCTCGTAAGAACCCCAGTGAGCAGTTCTTC.

V gene TRBV2 combines with J gene TRBJ2-1; 9 nucleotides line up with TRBD2. The V gene's germline CDR1 is SNHLY and CDR2 FYNNEI. Trimming cost V 3 bases and J 8 bases; bases outside gene matches: 11. The CDR3 contains 16 residues. The DNA of the CDR3 is TGTGCCAGCAGTGATCCCGGGACTAGCAAAATGGATGAGCAGTTCTTC. This gives the protein CASSDPGTSKMDEQFF. The variable domain in full, with the rest retrieved from reference TRBV2 and TRBJ2-1, is EPEVTQTPSHQVTQMGQEVILRCVPISNHLYFYWYRQILGQKVEFLVSFYNNEISEKSEIFDDQFSVERPDGSNFTLKIRSTKLEDSAMYFCASSDPGTSKMDEQFFGPGTRLTVL.

This clonotype was observed a handful of times. This rearrangement joins TRBV7-2 to TRBJ2-7; no firm D call. The CDR3 totals 12 residues. CDR1 is SGHTA and CDR2 is FQGNSA in the germline V gene. V was shortened by 4 bases and J by 4 bases, with 8 bases between the two germline ends. The CDR3 here is CASSSNRYEQYF. CDR3 sequence (DNA): TGTGCCAGCAGCTCCAACCGATACGAGCAGTACTTC.

The rearrangement uses TRBV7-9 and TRBJ2-2, with D possibly being TRBD2 (6 bases). V was shortened by 4 bases and J by 1 base, with 13 bases between the two germline ends. From germline, CDR1 is SEHNR and CDR2 FQNEAQ (reference sequence). The length of the CDR3 is 16 residues. The CDR3 is CASSSIWRGNTGELFF. For the CDR3, the DNA is TGTGCCAGCAGCTCCATTTGGCGGGGGAACACCGGGGAGCTGTTTTTT.

The gene calls are TRBV7-9 and TRBJ2-1, with TRBD2 matching 9 bases. V trimming: 1 base; J trimming: 3 bases; junction bases outside the gene matches: 7. The CDR3 runs 17 residues. Germline CDR1 reads SEHNR; CDR2 reads FQNEAQ (reference sequence). The CDR3 is CASSLERREGYYNEQFF. CDR3 nucleotides: TGTGCCAGCAGCTTAGAACGGCGGGAGGGCTACTACAATGAGCAGTTCTTC.

This clonotype was counted a few times. The chain is built from TRBV3-1 and TRBJ1-6; D remains ambiguous. Germline V CDR1 and CDR2: LGHDT, YNNKEL (reference sequence). V was clipped by 4 bases and J by 14 bases, with 15 bases between them. The CDR3 loop spans 13 amino acids. The CDR3 DNA sequence: TGTGCCAGCAGCCGACTGCTTGGGGAAACCCTCCACTTT. This translates into CASSRLLGETLHF.

This clonotype was observed a handful of times. This sequence joins TRBV28 and TRBJ2-7; D perhaps matches TRBD1 (6 bases). V lost 3 bases and J lost 2, with 11 bases in between. The CDR3 has 14 amino acids. Germline V gene sequence: CDR1 MDHEN, CDR2 SYDVKM. The CDR3 bases are TGTGCCAGCAGTTTTGGACAGCCCACCTACGAGCAGTACTTC. It specifies CASSFGQPTYEQYF.

This clonotype was seen only a few times. The rearrangement links TRBV29-1 to TRBJ1-1; 9 bases map to TRBD1. Germline CDR1 SQVTM, CDR2 ANQGSEA. V lost 4 bases to trimming and J lost 2 bases; unmatched junction nucleotides: 5. CDR3 length: 14 amino acids. Here the CDR3 reads CSVVGTGTNTEAFF. In DNA form, the CDR3 reads TGCAGCGTTGTGGGGACAGGGACCAACACTGAAGCTTTCTTT.

The chain links TRBV6-5 to TRBJ2-5; 8 positions match TRBD1. V was clipped by 2 bases and J by 5 bases; unmatched bases: 4. Germline V gene sequence: CDR1 MNHEY, CDR2 SVGAGI. This CDR3 has 14 residues. This CDR3 reads CASSYGGTGETQYF. The CDR3 DNA reads TGTGCCAGCAGTTACGGGGGGACAGGCGAGACCCAGTACTTC.

V and J are TRBV12-3 or TRBV12-4 and TRBJ2-7; 12 positions match TRBD1. V trimming: 5 bases; J trimming: 4 bases; junction bases outside the gene matches: 15. This CDR3 contains 18 residues. As DNA, the CDR3 is TGTGCCAGCAGTCCTACCCGGGACAGGGGGCGCAGGTGGTACGAGCAGTACTTC. It specifies CASSPTRDRGRRWYEQYF.

This clonotype showed up just a few times. The chain is built from TRBV7-9 and TRBJ1-6; TRBD1 aligns across 7 bases. CDR1 is SEHNR and CDR2 is FQNEAQ in the germline V gene (reference sequence). The junction had 6 bases not matched to a gene; V was cut back by 8 bases and J by 11 bases. The CDR3 runs 12 residues. The CDR3 bases are TGTGCCAGCTCAGGGGGTCAGCCACCCCTCCACTTT. It translates to CASSGGQPPLHF.

The V gene is TRBV5-1, the J gene TRBJ2-1, with 7 bases that match TRBD2. V trimming: 1 base; J trimming: 7 bases; junction bases outside the gene matches: 11. This CDR3 spans 16 amino acids. Germline CDR1 and CDR2: SGHRS and YFSETQ. The CDR3 sequence is CASSLLLVAGGNEQFF. The CDR3, as DNA: TGCGCCAGCAGCTTGTTATTAGTAGCGGGTGGAAATGAGCAGTTCTTC.

This clonotype appeared many times. V is TRBV12-3 or TRBV12-4 and J is TRBJ2-7; maybe TRBD2 (6 bases). This CDR3 comprises 14 residues. Trimming pared 8 bases from V and 3 bases from J, leaving 17 bases between. In DNA form, the CDR3 reads TGTGCCAGCGCCGTCTGGTCTAGCGACTACGAGCAGTACTTC. It specifies CASAVWSSDYEQYF.

This chain links TRBV6-1 with TRBJ2-7, with 8 bases identical to TRBD2. The germline CDR1 and CDR2 sequences are MNHNS and SASEGT. J lost 7 bases, V lost 6 bases, and 11 bases had no gene match. The CDR3 length is 14 residues. The CDR3 region is CASREAGGREEQYF. The CDR3 DNA is TGTGCCAGCAGGGAGGCGGGAGGTAGGGAAGAGCAGTACTTC.

The J gene is TRBJ1-1, the V gene TRBV6-1, with TRBD1 matching 9 bases. The CDR3 totals 15 residues. Trimming took 4 bases from V and 5 from J; bases not matched to a gene: 8. In germline, CDR1 is MNHNS, CDR2 SASEGT. The CDR3 is CASSVTGTGRTEAFF. In DNA form, the CDR3 reads TGTGCCAGCAGTGTTACCGGGACAGGGAGAACTGAAGCTTTCTTT.

The genes are TRBV5-1 and TRBJ2-3; 10 bases map to TRBD2. The V and J ends lost 0 bases and 4 bases, in that order; junction bases with no gene match: 5. Germline V gene lookup returns CDR1 SGHRS and CDR2 YFSETQ. The CDR3 spans 16 residues. CDR3 loop: CASSLDGLAGADTQYF. The CDR3 nucleotides read TGCGCCAGCAGCTTGGATGGTCTAGCGGGAGCAGATACGCAGTATTTT. Together with reference TRBV5-1 and TRBJ2-3, the CDR3 gives the full variable domain: KAGVTQTPRYLIKTRGQQVTLSCSPISGHRSVSWYQQTPGQGLQFLFEYFSETQRNKGNFPGRFSGRQFSNSRSEMNVSTLELGDSALYLCASSLDGLAGADTQYFGPGTRLTVL.

A single count supports this clonotype. The J gene is TRBJ2-7, the V gene TRBV10-1; D not certain. Germline CDR1 is WNHNN and CDR2 is SYGVQD (reference sequence). Trimming cost V 11 bases and J 5 bases, with 10 bases left between them. The CDR3 covers 10 residues. CDR3 DNA: TGCGCCGGACCCCCCGACGAGCAGTACTTC. Encoded protein: CAGPPDEQYF.

The sample holds a few counts of this clonotype. The chain has TRBV5-1 and TRBJ2-1, with TRBD2 identical over 9 bases. V trimming: 4 bases; J trimming: 7 bases; junction bases outside the gene matches: 12. The CDR3 is made up of 16 amino acids. From germline, CDR1 is SGHRS and CDR2 YFSETQ. CDR3 nucleotide sequence: TGCGCCAGCAGCCCGTCCCTAGCGGGATTGTCTAATGAGCAGTTCTTC. Translation: CASSPSLAGLSNEQFF.